This TCR beta chain was recovered during a study of blood T cell repertoires in COVID-19. Looking at the study overall: In each case, the material was cDNA or gDNA derived from T cells, B-cell-depleted T cells, or PBMCs.

V was cut by 7 bases and J by 0 bases, with 16 bases left in between. Per germline, CDR1 MDHEN and CDR2 SYDVKM. This CDR3 has 16 residues. Libraries were prepared by immunoSEQ multiplex PCR; TCRdb keeps only in-frame clonotypes and omits some of them. The sample carries 70,000 to 95,000 clones, 85% to 95% recorded once. Input material: peripheral blood. The sequence derives from a woman aged 55-75 years with active COVID-19. The chain joins TRBV28 to TRBJ2-1; possibly TRBD2 for D (6 bases). CDR3 residues: CASITSSRGSYNEQFF. Here the CDR3 DNA reads TGTGCCAGCATCACTAGCAGCCGCGGCTCCTACAATGAGCAGTTCTTC.